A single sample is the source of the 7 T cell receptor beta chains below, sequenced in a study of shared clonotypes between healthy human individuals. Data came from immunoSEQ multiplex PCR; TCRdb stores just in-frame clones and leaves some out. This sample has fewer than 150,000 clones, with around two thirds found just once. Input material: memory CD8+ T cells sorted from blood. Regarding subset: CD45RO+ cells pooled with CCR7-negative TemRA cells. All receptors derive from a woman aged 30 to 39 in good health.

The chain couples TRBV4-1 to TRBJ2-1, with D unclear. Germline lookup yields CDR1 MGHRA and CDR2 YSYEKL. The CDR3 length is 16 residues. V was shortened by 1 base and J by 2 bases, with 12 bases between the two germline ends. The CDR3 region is CASSQVAAPAYNEQFF. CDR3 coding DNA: TGCGCCAGCAGCCAAGTTGCAGCGCCTGCCTACAATGAGCAGTTCTTC.

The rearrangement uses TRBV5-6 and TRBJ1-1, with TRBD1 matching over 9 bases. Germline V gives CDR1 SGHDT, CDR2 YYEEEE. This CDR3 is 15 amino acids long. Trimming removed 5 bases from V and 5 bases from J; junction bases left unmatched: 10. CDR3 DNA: TGTGCCAGCAGTTCTGACAGGGGGAAAGAGACTGAAGCTTTCTTT. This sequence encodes CASSSDRGKETEAFF.

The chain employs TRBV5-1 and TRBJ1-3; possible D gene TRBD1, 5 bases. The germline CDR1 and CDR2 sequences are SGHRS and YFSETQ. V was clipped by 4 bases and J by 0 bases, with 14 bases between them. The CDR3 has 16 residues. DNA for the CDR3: TGCGCCAGCAGCATGGGACGTCTCCGCTCTGGAAACACCATATATTTT. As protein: CASSMGRLRSGNTIYF. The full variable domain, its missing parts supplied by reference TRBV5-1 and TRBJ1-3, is KAGVTQTPRYLIKTRGQQVTLSCSPISGHRSVSWYQQTPGQGLQFLFEYFSETQRNKGNFPGRFSGRQFSNSRSEMNVSTLELGDSALYLCASSMGRLRSGNTIYFGEGSWLTVV.

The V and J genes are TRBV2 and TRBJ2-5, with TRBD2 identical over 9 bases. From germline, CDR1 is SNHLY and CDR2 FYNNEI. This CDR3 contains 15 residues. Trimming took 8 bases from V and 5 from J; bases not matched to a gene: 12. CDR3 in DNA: TGTGCCAGCCTCCGGCTAGCGGGACGTAGGGAGACCCAGTACTTC. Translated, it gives CASLRLAGRRETQYF.

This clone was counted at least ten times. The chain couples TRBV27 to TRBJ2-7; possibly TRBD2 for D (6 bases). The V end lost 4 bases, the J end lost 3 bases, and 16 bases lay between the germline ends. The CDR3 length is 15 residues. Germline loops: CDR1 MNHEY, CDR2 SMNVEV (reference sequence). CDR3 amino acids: CASSSIASVFYEQYF. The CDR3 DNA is TGTGCCAGCAGTTCGATCGCTAGCGTATTCTACGAGCAGTACTTC.

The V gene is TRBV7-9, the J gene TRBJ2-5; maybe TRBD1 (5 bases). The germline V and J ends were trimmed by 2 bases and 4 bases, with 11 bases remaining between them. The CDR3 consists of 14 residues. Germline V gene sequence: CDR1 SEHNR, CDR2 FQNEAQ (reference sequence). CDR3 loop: CASSLTDSIETQYF. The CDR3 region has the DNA TGTGCCAGCAGCTTAACTGACAGCATAGAGACCCAGTACTTC.

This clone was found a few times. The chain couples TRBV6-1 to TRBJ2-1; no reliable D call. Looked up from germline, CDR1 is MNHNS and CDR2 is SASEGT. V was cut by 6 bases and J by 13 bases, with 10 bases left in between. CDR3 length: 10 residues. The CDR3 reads CASSPDGQFF. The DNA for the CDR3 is TGTGCCAGCAGCCCTGATGGACAGTTCTTC.